This T cell receptor (beta chain) is drawn from a study of CD8 T cells in ankylosing spondylitis. Study conclusions and caveats: Reportedly, significant enrichment of disease-linked clones occurred in matched ankylosing spondylitis synovial fluid. Past studies reported some motif variants in reactive arthritis synovial fluid and blood.

Per germline, CDR1 LNHNV and CDR2 YYDKDF (reference sequence). With 0 bases removed from V and 8 bases from J, the gap between germline ends came to 11 bases. The CDR3 totals 14 residues. This clonotype was found a few times. The antigen is undetermined. TCRdb processed the 5' RACE reads anew with MiXCR; each CDR3 protein has one entry. The data contain roughly 130,000 distinct CDR3 sequences, 9.3% of them singletons. The sequencing sample was made of blood, either unsorted or a sorted T cell fraction (not recorded which). This receptor was taken from a male donor with ankylosing spondylitis or in good health (not recorded which). This chain links TRBV15 with TRBJ2-1; TRBD1 might be the D (5 bases). The CDR3 region is CATSRDAGIHEQFF. The CDR3 DNA reads TGTGCCACCAGCAGAGATGCAGGGATCCATGAGCAGTTCTTC.